This passage covers 19 T cell receptor beta chains from one sample sequenced in a study of patients and donors after allogeneic stem cell transplantation. Via MiXCR, TCRdb re-called the RT-PCR reads, giving one row per CDR3 protein. The sample lists more than 850,000 distinct CDR3 sequences; under 20% were seen once. Material: blood, either unsorted or a sorted T cell fraction (not recorded which). These receptors came from a human donor who was either an allogeneic HSCT recipient or a stem cell or donor lymphocyte infusion donor (not recorded which). It is not recorded whose cells these are; they may come from a transplant donor.

Only a few counts were recorded for this clonotype. The chain links TRBV27 to TRBJ2-3; no clear D. The V end lost 2 bases, the J end lost 4 bases, and 10 bases lay between the germline ends. There are 14 residues in the CDR3. The germline V gene encodes CDR1 MNHEY and CDR2 SMNVEV (reference sequence). The CDR3 DNA follows: TGTGCCAGCAGTTTAATGGCAGAGGCAGATACGCAGTATTTT. Amino acid sequence: CASSLMAEADTQYF.

This clonotype was seen a handful of times. The J gene is TRBJ2-7, the V gene TRBV14; D uncertain. CDR3 size: 15 residues. Germline V gene sequence: CDR1 SGHDN, CDR2 FVKESK. The V end lost 5 bases, the J end lost 3 bases, and 17 bases lay between the germline ends. CDR3 bases: TGTGCCAGCAGCAAATATCTGGCCTCCATCTACGAGCAGTACTTC. Amino acid sequence: CASSKYLASIYEQYF.

A few counts support this clonotype. The rearrangement uses TRBV25-1 and TRBJ1-6, with D perhaps TRBD1 (6 bases). The CDR3 consists of 13 residues. The V gene's germline CDR1 is MGHDK and CDR2 SYGVNS. Trimming pared 3 bases from V and 10 bases from J, leaving 10 bases between. This chain's CDR3 is CASSDRGHSPLHF. DNA for the CDR3: TGTGCCAGCAGTGACAGGGGCCACTCACCCCTCCACTTT.

This clonotype was observed a few times. The CDR3 here is CASRAQNKNIQYF. Written as DNA, the CDR3 is TGCGCCAGCCGAGCCCAAAACAAAAACATTCAGTACTTC. The chain has TRBV5-1 and TRBJ2-4; no definite D call. The CDR3 is 13 residues long. The germline V and J ends were trimmed by 7 bases and 3 bases, with 11 bases remaining between them. Germline V gene lookup returns CDR1 SGHRS and CDR2 YFSETQ.

This chain uses TRBV29-1 with TRBJ1-2; D gene uncertain. CDR1 is SQVTM and CDR2 is ANQGSEA in the germline V gene. The CDR3 sequence is 10 residues long. The CDR3 loop is CSGGESGYTF. CDR3 bases: TGCAGTGGTGGGGAGAGTGGCTACACCTTC.

In its sample, this clonotype was seen a few times. The chain couples TRBV11-3 to TRBJ2-4; no reliable D call. The V end was cut by 3 bases, the J end by 4 bases, with 16 bases between. Germline CDR1 and CDR2: SGHNT and YENEEA. CDR3 length equals 16 residues. CDR3 in DNA: TGTGCCAGCAGCTTTTTTGGTGCTGGTTCGAAAAACATTCAGTACTTC. It codes for CASSFFGAGSKNIQYF.

This clonotype was counted a few times. The chain links TRBV5-1 to TRBJ2-3; 10 bases agree with TRBD2. The V and J ends lost 0 bases and 1 base, in that order; junction bases with no gene match: 2. Germline values: CDR1 SGHRS, CDR2 YFSETQ. CDR3 length: 16 amino acids. The CDR3 DNA follows: TGCGCCAGCAGCTTGGAACTAGCGGGGCGCACAGATACGCAGTATTTT. As protein: CASSLELAGRTDTQYF.

This clonotype came up a few times. The chain is built from TRBV20-1 and TRBJ1-2, with 7 nucleotides matching TRBD1. The CDR3 totals 13 residues. Germline assignment: CDR1 DFQATT and CDR2 SNEGSKA (reference sequence). J lost 4 bases, V lost 6 bases, and 8 bases had no gene match. CDR3 in DNA: TGCAGTGCGGCCAAGGACAGGACCTATGGCTACACCTTC. Protein product: CSAAKDRTYGYTF.

The CDR3: CASSSRGWGSYEQYF. DNA for the CDR3: TGTGCCAGCAGCTCTAGGGGGTGGGGCTCCTACGAGCAGTACTTC. The chain is built from TRBV13 and TRBJ2-7; weak D call: TRBD1 (6 bases). CDR1 and CDR2 (germline): PRHDT, FYEKMQ (reference sequence). CDR3 length equals 15 residues. The V end was cut by 4 bases, the J end by 0 bases, with 13 bases between.

This chain uses TRBV27 with TRBJ1-2, with TRBD1 identical over 7 bases. From germline, CDR1 is MNHEY and CDR2 SMNVEV (reference sequence). V lost 2 bases and J lost 5; bases outside the gene matches: 8. This CDR3 is built from 15 residues. The chain's CDR3 is CASSLQGQDLYGYTF. The CDR3 bases are TGTGCCAGCAGTTTACAAGGACAGGACCTATATGGCTACACCTTC.

The chain couples TRBV5-1 to TRBJ1-1, with 7 bases that match TRBD1. With V trimmed by 4 bases and J by 1 base, 4 bases remained unmatched. Per the germline V gene, CDR1 is SGHRS and CDR2 is YFSETQ. The CDR3 is 14 residues long. DNA of the CDR3: TGCGCCAGCAGCATCAACAGGGGGAACACTGAAGCTTTCTTT. Translation gives CASSINRGNTEAFF.

This clonotype was seen many times. The chain is built from TRBV12-3 or TRBV12-4 and TRBJ2-2; perhaps TRBD1 as D (5 bases). The CDR3 spans 16 residues. Trimming shortened V by 2 bases and J by 4 bases, and 14 bases separated the two germline ends. The CDR3 sequence is CASSLSGARPTGELFF. CDR3 DNA: TGTGCCAGCAGTTTAAGTGGGGCCCGGCCCACCGGGGAGCTGTTTTTT.

This clonotype occurred a few times. V usage is TRBV11-3 and J usage is TRBJ1-1, with TRBD1 identical over 8 bases. CDR1 is SGHNT, CDR2 YENEEA, per germline. The CDR3 runs to 13 residues. The V gene end was trimmed by 5 bases and the J gene end by 6 bases; junction bases not matched to a gene: 5. The CDR3 loop reads CASSTYRGAEAFF. DNA of the CDR3: TGTGCCAGCAGCACGTACAGGGGGGCTGAAGCTTTCTTT.

The chain joins TRBV5-1 to TRBJ2-7; the match to TRBD2 covers 12 bases. From germline, CDR1 is SGHRS and CDR2 YFSETQ. Unmatched junction bases numbered 12, after V lost 4 bases and J lost 4 bases. The CDR3 is 17 residues long. The CDR3 is CASSDGTSGSTFYEQYF. The CDR3 DNA sequence: TGCGCCAGCAGCGACGGGACTAGCGGGTCCACCTTTTACGAGCAGTACTTC.

The chain combines TRBV9 with TRBJ2-7, with D possibly matching TRBD2 (5 bases). This CDR3 has 16 residues. Trimming removed 1 base at V and 4 bases at J, with 18 bases between. The V gene's germline CDR1 is SGDLS and CDR2 YYNGEE. The CDR3 region is CASSVNEGLSGYEQYF. The CDR3 bases are TGTGCCAGCAGCGTAAATGAGGGCCTTTCTGGGTACGAGCAGTACTTC.

This clonotype occurred many times. The V call is TRBV20-1, the J call TRBJ1-1; 8 bases align to TRBD1. Germline CDR1 reads DFQATT; CDR2 reads SNEGSKA (reference sequence). V was clipped by 1 base and J by 1 base; unmatched bases: 5. This CDR3 is 15 amino acids long. CDR3 nucleotides: TGCAGTGCTAGAGCCCCGACAGGGGAGAACACTGAAGCTTTCTTT. Translated: CSARAPTGENTEAFF.

The chain links TRBV6-1 to TRBJ1-4, with D uncertain. From germline, CDR1 is MNHNS and CDR2 SASEGT. CDR3 length: 17 residues. Trimming left V 5 bases short and J 0 bases short, with 16 bases between. The DNA for the CDR3 is TGTGCCAGCAGTCGCCGGCCTCGGAGCCCAACTAATGAAAAACTGTTTTTT. This encodes CASSRRPRSPTNEKLFF.

This clonotype was observed a handful of times. The CDR3, as DNA: TGTGCCAGCAGCGAAGCCCCTTTAACAGATACGCAGTATTTT. Residues: CASSEAPLTDTQYF. The chain joins TRBV4-2 to TRBJ2-3; D remains ambiguous. V gave up 5 bases and J gave up 3 bases, with 12 bases separating them. The CDR3 extends over 14 amino acids. CDR1 and CDR2 from the germline V gene are LGHNA and YNFKEQ.

This clonotype was found a few times. V and J are TRBV7-2 and TRBJ1-5; 9 bases line up with TRBD1. V lost 5 bases, J lost 2 bases, and 7 bases stayed unmatched. In germline, CDR1 is SGHTA, CDR2 FQGNSA. The CDR3 contains 16 residues. The CDR3, as DNA: TGTGCCAGCAGCCCTCCGACAGGGGGAGGCAATCAGCCCCAGCATTTT. Protein product: CASSPPTGGGNQPQHF.